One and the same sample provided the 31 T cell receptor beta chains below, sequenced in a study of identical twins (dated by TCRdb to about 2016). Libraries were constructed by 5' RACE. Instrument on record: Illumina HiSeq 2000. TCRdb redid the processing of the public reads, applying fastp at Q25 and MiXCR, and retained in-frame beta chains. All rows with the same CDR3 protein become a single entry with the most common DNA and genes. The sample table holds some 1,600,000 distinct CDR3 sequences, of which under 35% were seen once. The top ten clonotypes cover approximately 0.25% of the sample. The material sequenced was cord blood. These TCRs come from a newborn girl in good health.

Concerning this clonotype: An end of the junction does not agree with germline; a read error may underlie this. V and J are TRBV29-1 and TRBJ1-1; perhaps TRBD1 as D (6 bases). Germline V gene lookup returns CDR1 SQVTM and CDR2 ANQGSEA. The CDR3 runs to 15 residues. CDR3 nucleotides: TGCAGCGTTGAACAGGACAGCAACCCGAACACTGGAGCTTTCTTT. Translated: CSVEQDSNPNTGAFF.

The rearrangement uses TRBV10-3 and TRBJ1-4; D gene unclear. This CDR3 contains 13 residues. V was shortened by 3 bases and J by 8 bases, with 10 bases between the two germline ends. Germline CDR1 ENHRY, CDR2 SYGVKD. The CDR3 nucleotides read TGTGCCATCAGTGACCTAGGACGCGAAAAACTGTTTTTT. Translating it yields CAISDLGREKLFF.

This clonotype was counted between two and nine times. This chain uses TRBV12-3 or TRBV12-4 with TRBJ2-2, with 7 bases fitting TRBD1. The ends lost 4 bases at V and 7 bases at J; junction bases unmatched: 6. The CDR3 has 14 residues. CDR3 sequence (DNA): TGTGCCAGCAGTTCGACAGGGAGAGGCGGGGAGCTGTTTTTT. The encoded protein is CASSSTGRGGELFF.

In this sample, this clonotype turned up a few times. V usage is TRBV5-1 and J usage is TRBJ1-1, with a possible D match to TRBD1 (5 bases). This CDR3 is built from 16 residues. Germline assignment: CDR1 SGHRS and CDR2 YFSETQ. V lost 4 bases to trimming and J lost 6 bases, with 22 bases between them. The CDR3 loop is CASSPTPGERGSEAFF. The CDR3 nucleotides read TGCGCCAGCAGCCCTACCCCAGGAGAAAGGGGATCTGAAGCTTTCTTT. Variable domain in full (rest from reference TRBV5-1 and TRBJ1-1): KAGVTQTPRYLIKTRGQQVTLSCSPISGHRSVSWYQQTPGQGLQFLFEYFSETQRNKGNFPGRFSGRQFSNSRSEMNVSTLELGDSALYLCASSPTPGERGSEAFFGQGTRLTVV.

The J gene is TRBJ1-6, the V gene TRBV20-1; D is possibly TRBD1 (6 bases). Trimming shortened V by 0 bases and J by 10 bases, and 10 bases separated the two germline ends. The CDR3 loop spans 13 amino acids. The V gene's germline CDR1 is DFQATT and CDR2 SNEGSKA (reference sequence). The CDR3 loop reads CSAREGAPSPLHF. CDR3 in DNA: TGCAGTGCTAGAGAGGGGGCCCCCTCACCCCTCCACTTT.

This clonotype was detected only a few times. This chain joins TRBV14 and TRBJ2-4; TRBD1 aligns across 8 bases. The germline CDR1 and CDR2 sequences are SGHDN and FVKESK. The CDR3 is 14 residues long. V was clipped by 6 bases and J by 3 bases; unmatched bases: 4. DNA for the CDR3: TGTGCCAGCAGACGAACAGGGGGCAAAAACATTCAGTACTTC. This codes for CASRRTGGKNIQYF. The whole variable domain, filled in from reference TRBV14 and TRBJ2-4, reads EAGVTQFPSHSVIEKGQTVTLRCDPISGHDNLYWYRRVMGKEIKFLLHFVKESKQDESGMPNNRFLAERTGGTYSTLKVQPAELEDSGVYFCASRRTGGKNIQYFGAGTRLSVL.

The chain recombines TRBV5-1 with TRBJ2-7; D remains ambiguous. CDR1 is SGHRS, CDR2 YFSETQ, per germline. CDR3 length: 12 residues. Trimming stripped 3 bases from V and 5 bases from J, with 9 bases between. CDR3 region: CASSSGKNEQYF. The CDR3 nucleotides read TGCGCCAGCAGCTCAGGAAAGAACGAGCAGTACTTC.

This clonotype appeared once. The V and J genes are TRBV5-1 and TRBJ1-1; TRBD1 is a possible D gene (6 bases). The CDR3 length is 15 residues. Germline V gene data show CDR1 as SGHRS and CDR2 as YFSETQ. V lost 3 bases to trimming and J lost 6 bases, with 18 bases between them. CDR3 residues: CASSSDTGIGAEAFF. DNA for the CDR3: TGCGCCAGCAGCTCCGACACAGGGATAGGCGCTGAAGCTTTCTTT.

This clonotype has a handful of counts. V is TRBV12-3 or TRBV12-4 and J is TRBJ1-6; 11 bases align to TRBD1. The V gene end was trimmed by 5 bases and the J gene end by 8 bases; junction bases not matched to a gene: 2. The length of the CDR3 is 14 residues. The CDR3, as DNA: TGTGCCAGCAGTCGGACAGGGGGCGATTCACCCCTCCACTTT. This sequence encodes CASSRTGGDSPLHF.

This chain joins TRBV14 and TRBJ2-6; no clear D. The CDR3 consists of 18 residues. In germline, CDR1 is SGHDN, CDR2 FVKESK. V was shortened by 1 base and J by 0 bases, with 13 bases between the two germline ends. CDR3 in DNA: TGTGCCAGCAGCCAAGGGGCGCGGCGGACCTCTGGGGCCAACGTCCTGACTTTC. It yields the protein CASSQGARRTSGANVLTF.

The CDR3 sequence: CSAKDRGEGSKGQPQHF. In DNA form, the CDR3 reads TGCAGTGCTAAAGATCGGGGGGAGGGCTCAAAGGGTCAGCCCCAGCATTTT. The V call is TRBV20-1, the J call TRBJ1-5, with a tentative D call TRBD1 (5 bases). V lost 4 bases to trimming and J lost 6 bases, with 25 bases between them. This CDR3 comprises 17 residues. The germline gives CDR1 DFQATT, CDR2 SNEGSKA (reference sequence).

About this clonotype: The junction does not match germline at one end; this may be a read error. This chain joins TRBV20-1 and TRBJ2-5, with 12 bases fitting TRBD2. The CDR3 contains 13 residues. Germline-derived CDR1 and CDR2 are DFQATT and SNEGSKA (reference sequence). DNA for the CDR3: TGCAGTGCTAGACTAGCGGGGGGGCAGGAGCAGTGCTTC. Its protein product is CSARLAGGQEQCF.

In DNA form, the CDR3 reads TGTGCCAGCAGCCAAGTGATAGCTGTAAATGAGCAGTTCTTC. Its protein product is CASSQVIAVNEQFF. The gene calls are TRBV3-1 and TRBJ2-1; D gene uncertain. V lost 1 base to trimming and J lost 7 bases, with 11 bases between them. The germline V gene has CDR1 LGHDT and CDR2 YNNKEL (reference sequence). The CDR3 runs 14 residues.

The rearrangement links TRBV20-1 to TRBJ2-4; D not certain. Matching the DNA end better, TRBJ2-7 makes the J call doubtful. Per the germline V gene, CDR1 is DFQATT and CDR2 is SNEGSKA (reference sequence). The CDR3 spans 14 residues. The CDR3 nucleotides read TGCAGTGCTAGAGGGGTACAAGCGACCTACGAGCAGTACTTC. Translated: CSARGVQATYEQYF.

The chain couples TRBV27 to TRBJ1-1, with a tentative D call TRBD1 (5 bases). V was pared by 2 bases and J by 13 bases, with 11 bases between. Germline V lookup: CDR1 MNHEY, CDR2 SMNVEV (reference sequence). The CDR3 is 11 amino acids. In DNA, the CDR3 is TGTGCCAGCAGTTTAATGGACAAAGTTTTCTTT. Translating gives CASSLMDKVFF.

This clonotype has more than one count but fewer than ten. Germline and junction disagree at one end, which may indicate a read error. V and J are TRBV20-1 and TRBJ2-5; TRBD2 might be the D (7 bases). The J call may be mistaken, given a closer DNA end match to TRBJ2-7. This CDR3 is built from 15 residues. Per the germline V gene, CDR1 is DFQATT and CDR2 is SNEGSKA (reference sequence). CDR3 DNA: TGCAGTGCTGGAGATGGGGGCGGGAGTAGGTACGAGCAGTACTTC. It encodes CSAGDGGGSRYEQYF.

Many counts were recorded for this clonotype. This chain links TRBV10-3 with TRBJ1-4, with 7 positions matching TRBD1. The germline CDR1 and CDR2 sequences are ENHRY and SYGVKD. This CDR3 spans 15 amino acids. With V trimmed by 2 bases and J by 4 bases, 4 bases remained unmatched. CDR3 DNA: TGTGCCATCAGTGAGGGGGGACAGATTAATGAAAAACTGTTTTTT. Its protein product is CAISEGGQINEKLFF.

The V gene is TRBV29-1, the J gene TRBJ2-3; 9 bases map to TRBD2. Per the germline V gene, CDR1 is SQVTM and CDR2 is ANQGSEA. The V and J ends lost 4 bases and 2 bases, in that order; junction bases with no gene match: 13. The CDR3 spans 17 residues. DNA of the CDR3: TGCAGCGTTGGTCGGACCTACCTAGCGGGGATCACAGATACGCAGTATTTT. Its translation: CSVGRTYLAGITDTQYF.

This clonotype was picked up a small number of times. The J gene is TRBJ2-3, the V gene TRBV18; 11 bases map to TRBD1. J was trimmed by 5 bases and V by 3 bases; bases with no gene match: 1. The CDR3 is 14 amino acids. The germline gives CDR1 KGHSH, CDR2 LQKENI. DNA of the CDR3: TGTGCCAGCTCACCCGGGACAGGGGGAGATACGCAGTATTTT. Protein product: CASSPGTGGDTQYF.

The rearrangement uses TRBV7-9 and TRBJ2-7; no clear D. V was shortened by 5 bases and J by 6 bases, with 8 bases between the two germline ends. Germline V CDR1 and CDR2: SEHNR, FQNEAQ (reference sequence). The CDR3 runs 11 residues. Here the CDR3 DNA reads TGTGCCAGCAGCCCCGGTCCCGAGCAGTACTTC. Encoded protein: CASSPGPEQYF.

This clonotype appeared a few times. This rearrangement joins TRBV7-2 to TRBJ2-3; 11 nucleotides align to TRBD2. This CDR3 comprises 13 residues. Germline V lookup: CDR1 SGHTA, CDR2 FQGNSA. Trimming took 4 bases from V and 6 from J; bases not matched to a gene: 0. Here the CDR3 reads CASSSSGGDTQYF. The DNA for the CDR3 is TGTGCCAGCAGCTCTAGCGGGGGGGATACGCAGTATTTT.

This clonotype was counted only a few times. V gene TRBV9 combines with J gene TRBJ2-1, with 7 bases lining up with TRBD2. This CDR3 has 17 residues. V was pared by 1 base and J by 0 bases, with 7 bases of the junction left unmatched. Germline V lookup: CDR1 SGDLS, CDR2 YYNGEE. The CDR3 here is CASSVRTGGSSYNEQFF. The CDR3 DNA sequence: TGTGCCAGCAGCGTAAGAACTGGCGGGAGCTCCTACAATGAGCAGTTCTTC.

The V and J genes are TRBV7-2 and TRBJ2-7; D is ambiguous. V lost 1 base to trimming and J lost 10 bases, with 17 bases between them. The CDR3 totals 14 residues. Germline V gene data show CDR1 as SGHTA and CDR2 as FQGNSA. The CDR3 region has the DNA TGTGCCAGCAGCTTAGTCCCCCCCGCGAGAGCCCAGTACTTC. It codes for CASSLVPPARAQYF.

The CDR3 here is CSARDPGNPLNTGELFF. The DNA of the CDR3 is TGCAGTGCTAGAGATCCGGGGAATCCACTCAACACCGGGGAGCTGTTTTTT. The V call is TRBV20-1, the J call TRBJ2-2, with D perhaps TRBD2 (5 bases). The CDR3 is 17 amino acids. V gave up 0 bases and J gave up 2 bases, with 16 bases separating them. CDR1 is DFQATT, CDR2 SNEGSKA, per germline (reference sequence).

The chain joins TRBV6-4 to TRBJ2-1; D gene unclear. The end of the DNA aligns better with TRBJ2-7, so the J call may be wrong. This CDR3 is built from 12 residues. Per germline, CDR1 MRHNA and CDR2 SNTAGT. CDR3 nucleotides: TGTGCCAGCAGTTGGAGCTACAATGAGCAGTACTTC. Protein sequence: CASSWSYNEQYF.

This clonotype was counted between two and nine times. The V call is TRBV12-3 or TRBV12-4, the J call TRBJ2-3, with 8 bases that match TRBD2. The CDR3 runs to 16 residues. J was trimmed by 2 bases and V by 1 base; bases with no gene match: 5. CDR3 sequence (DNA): TGTGCCAGCAGTTTAGGTAGCGGGGTCTTCACAGATACGCAGTATTTT. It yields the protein CASSLGSGVFTDTQYF.

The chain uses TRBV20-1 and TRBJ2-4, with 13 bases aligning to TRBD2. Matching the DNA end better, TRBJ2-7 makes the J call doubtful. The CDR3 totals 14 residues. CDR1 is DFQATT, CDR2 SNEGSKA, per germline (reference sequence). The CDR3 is CNANPGLAGIEQYF. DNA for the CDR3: TGCAATGCGAACCCGGGACTAGCGGGAATCGAGCAGTACTTC.

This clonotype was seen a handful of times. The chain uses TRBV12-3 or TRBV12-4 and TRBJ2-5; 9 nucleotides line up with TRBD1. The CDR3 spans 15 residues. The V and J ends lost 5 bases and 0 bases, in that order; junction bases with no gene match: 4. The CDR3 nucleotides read TGTGCCAGCAGTCCCGGGACAGGGCACCAAGAGACCCAGTACTTC. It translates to CASSPGTGHQETQYF.

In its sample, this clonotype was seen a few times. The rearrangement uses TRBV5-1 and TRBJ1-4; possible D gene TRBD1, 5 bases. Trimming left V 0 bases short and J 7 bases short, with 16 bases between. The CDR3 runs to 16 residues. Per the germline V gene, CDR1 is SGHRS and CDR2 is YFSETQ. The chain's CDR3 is CASSLARGAIGEKLFF. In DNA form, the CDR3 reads TGCGCCAGCAGCTTGGCACGCGGGGCTATTGGTGAAAAACTGTTTTTT.

The CDR3 DNA reads as TGCAGTGCTAAGGAGGGGGGCTACGAGCAGTACTTC. The encoded protein is CSAKEGGYEQYF. The chain recombines TRBV20-1 with TRBJ2-7; D tentatively fits TRBD1 or TRBD2 (6 bases each). The CDR3 has 12 residues. Germline assignment: CDR1 DFQATT and CDR2 SNEGSKA (reference sequence). V lost 4 bases to trimming and J lost 3 bases, with 10 bases between them.

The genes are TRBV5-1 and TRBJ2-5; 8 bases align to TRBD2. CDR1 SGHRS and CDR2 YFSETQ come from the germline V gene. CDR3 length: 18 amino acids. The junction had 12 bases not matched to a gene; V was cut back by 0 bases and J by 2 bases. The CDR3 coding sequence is TGCGCCAGCAGCTTGGCCGGCGGGGGGACCTATATTCAAGAGACCCAGTACTTC. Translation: CASSLAGGGTYIQETQYF.